Below are 20 T cell receptor beta chains sequenced from a single sample in a study of early T cells in non-severe SARS-CoV-2 infection. From the 5' RACE reads, TCRdb called clonotypes with MiXCR, one entry per CDR3 protein. The sample holds some 67,000 distinct CDR3 sequences, 10% seen once. The material sequenced was whole blood, taken at baseline. Receptors originate from an adult who was a healthcare worker with PCR-confirmed SARS-CoV-2 infection or an uninfected control (not recorded which).

This clonotype appeared many times. DNA of the CDR3: TGCAGTGCTGGGAGACTAGCGGGGCCTTACGAGCAGTACTTC. Its translation is CSAGRLAGPYEQYF. The chain has TRBV20-1 and TRBJ2-7, with 11 bases matching TRBD2. Trimming took 5 bases from V and 4 from J; bases not matched to a gene: 7. CDR3 size: 14 residues. Germline lookup yields CDR1 DFQATT and CDR2 SNEGSKA (reference sequence).

This clonotype has at least ten counts. V and J are TRBV18 and TRBJ2-4; D is possibly TRBD1 (5 bases). V lost 0 bases and J 2 bases, leaving 11 bases between the germline ends. This CDR3 region has 16 residues. Germline V gene lookup returns CDR1 KGHSH and CDR2 LQKENI. The CDR3 sequence: CASSPPVGDSKNIQYF. The CDR3, as DNA: TGTGCCAGCTCACCACCGGTAGGGGATTCCAAAAACATTCAGTACTTC.

The chain couples TRBV7-3 to TRBJ1-1; D ambiguous. Germline CDR1 SGHTA, CDR2 FQGTGA. The CDR3 spans 13 residues. The V and J ends lost 2 bases and 1 base respectively, with 5 bases between them. The CDR3 coding sequence is TGTGCCAGCAGCTTAGACCAGAACACTGAAGCTTTCTTT. Its translation is CASSLDQNTEAFF.

This clonotype was counted between two and nine times. The rearrangement uses TRBV28 and TRBJ2-7, with D unclear. The CDR3 has 13 amino acids. V gave up 3 bases and J gave up 3 bases, with 9 bases separating them. Looked up from germline, CDR1 is MDHEN and CDR2 is SYDVKM. The chain's CDR3 is CASSFLGNYEQYF. The CDR3, as DNA: TGTGCCAGCAGTTTTCTGGGGAACTACGAGCAGTACTTC. The whole variable domain, remainder taken from reference TRBV28 and TRBJ2-7, is DVKVTQSSRYLVKRTGEKVFLECVQDMDHENMFWYRQDPGLGLRLIYFSYDVKMKEKGDIPEGYSVSREKKERFSLILESASTNQTSMYLCASSFLGNYEQYFGPGTRLTVT.

This clonotype was seen at least ten times. The J gene is TRBJ1-5, the V gene TRBV4-3; D gene unclear. CDR3 size: 14 residues. The V end was cut by 4 bases, the J end by 1 base, with 8 bases between. Germline CDR1 and CDR2: LGHNA and YSLEER. CDR3 nucleotides: TGCGCCAGCAGCCCAGGCGTCAGCAATCAGCCCCAGCATTTT. It is translated as CASSPGVSNQPQHF.

In this sample, this clonotype turned up many times. V and J are TRBV3-1 and TRBJ1-5; a possible D gene is TRBD1 (5 bases). The germline V gene encodes CDR1 LGHDT and CDR2 YNNKEL (reference sequence). V lost 1 base, J lost 6 bases, and 7 bases lay in between. The CDR3 loop spans 13 amino acids. The CDR3, as DNA: TGTGCCAGCAGCCAAGCAGGGTCTCAGCCCCAGCATTTT. Its translation is CASSQAGSQPQHF.

This clonotype was counted ten times or more. This chain links TRBV11-2 with TRBJ1-2; TRBD1 is a possible D gene (6 bases). V was cut by 5 bases and J by 4 bases, with 11 bases left in between. Per the germline V gene, CDR1 is SGHAT and CDR2 is FQNNGV. The CDR3 has 13 amino acids. The CDR3 DNA follows: TGTGCCAGCAGCCGCACGGACAGCTATGGCTACACCTTC. Its translation: CASSRTDSYGYTF.

This clonotype was recorded a few times. The chain carries TRBV3-1 and TRBJ2-1; TRBD2 matches at 10 bases. Germline CDR1 reads LGHDT; CDR2 reads YNNKEL (reference sequence). The CDR3 has 15 amino acids. V lost 4 bases, J lost 3 bases, and 3 bases stayed unmatched. CDR3 sequence (DNA): TGTGCCAGCAGCCTCAGCGGGAGGGTCTACAATGAGCAGTTCTTC. Translation: CASSLSGRVYNEQFF.

This clonotype appeared many times. The V and J genes are TRBV5-1 and TRBJ2-1, with D hard to call. The CDR3 spans 14 residues. The germline V and J ends were trimmed by 5 bases and 2 bases, with 11 bases remaining between them. Germline V CDR1 and CDR2: SGHRS, YFSETQ. The CDR3 sequence: CASRPVIAYNEQFF. Written as DNA, the CDR3 is TGCGCCAGCAGACCGGTAATAGCCTACAATGAGCAGTTCTTC.

The chain employs TRBV7-8 and TRBJ2-3; possibly TRBD2 for D (6 bases). The CDR3 sequence is 15 residues long. Germline CDR1 SGHVS, CDR2 FQNEAQ. V was cut by 1 base and J by 5 bases, with 13 bases left in between. DNA for the CDR3: TGTGCCAGCAGCTTAGTGTGGGAGGCTGAAGATACGCAGTATTTT. It yields the protein CASSLVWEAEDTQYF.

This clonotype was detected a few times. This chain links TRBV5-1 with TRBJ1-2; D ambiguous. The CDR3 consists of 12 residues. V was clipped by 2 bases and J by 6 bases, with 8 bases between them. Germline CDR1 SGHRS, CDR2 YFSETQ. This CDR3 reads CASSFASDGYTF. The CDR3 bases are TGCGCCAGCAGCTTTGCTTCGGATGGCTACACCTTC. The whole variable domain, filled in from reference TRBV5-1 and TRBJ1-2, reads KAGVTQTPRYLIKTRGQQVTLSCSPISGHRSVSWYQQTPGQGLQFLFEYFSETQRNKGNFPGRFSGRQFSNSRSEMNVSTLELGDSALYLCASSFASDGYTFGSGTRLTVV.

The chain recombines TRBV28 with TRBJ2-5; TRBD1 is a possible D gene (6 bases). This CDR3 has 14 residues. CDR1 MDHEN and CDR2 SYDVKM come from the germline V gene. V gave up 6 bases and J gave up 2 bases, with 13 bases separating them. The CDR3 here is CASRPHGQQETQYF. As DNA, the CDR3 is TGTGCCAGCAGACCCCATGGACAGCAAGAGACCCAGTACTTC.

The chain has TRBV12-3 or TRBV12-4 and TRBJ2-1; TRBD2 is a possible D gene (6 bases). The CDR3 extends over 16 amino acids. The ends were cut back, 4 bases at V and 1 base at J, with 14 bases in the middle. CDR3: CASSSVGGVSYNEQFF. The CDR3 coding sequence is TGTGCCAGCAGTTCCGTGGGCGGGGTTTCCTACAATGAGCAGTTCTTC.

The chain links TRBV6-2 or TRBV6-3 to TRBJ2-3; D tentatively fits TRBD1 or TRBD2 (6 bases each). This CDR3 region has 18 residues. CDR1 is MNHEY and CDR2 is SVGEGT in the germline V gene. V was trimmed by 8 bases and J by 3 bases, leaving 27 bases between them. CDR3 protein: CASQDPRRPGASTDTQYF. The CDR3 coding sequence is TGTGCCAGCCAGGATCCCCGTAGGCCGGGGGCTTCAACAGATACGCAGTATTTT.

CDR3 sequence (DNA): TGTGCCAGCAAGGGGGCCAGGCAAACTTTTTCTGGGGCCAACGTCCTGACTTTC. Translation: CASKGARQTFSGANVLTF. V usage is TRBV2 and J usage is TRBJ2-6; 7 nucleotides align to TRBD1. The CDR3 contains 18 residues. CDR1 is SNHLY and CDR2 is FYNNEI in the germline V gene. The V and J ends lost 7 bases and 1 base, in that order; junction bases with no gene match: 13.

There are many counts of this clonotype. This chain connects TRBV7-8 to TRBJ2-1; possible D gene TRBD2, 5 bases. The V gene's germline CDR1 is SGHVS and CDR2 FQNEAQ. The CDR3 has 16 residues. V was shortened by 0 bases and J by 6 bases, with 15 bases between the two germline ends. CDR3 amino acids: CASSLAMSRGINEQFF. The CDR3 DNA is TGTGCCAGCAGCTTAGCGATGAGTCGGGGTATCAATGAGCAGTTCTTC.

This clonotype has ten or more counts. In DNA form, the CDR3 reads TGTGCCAGCAGTCCGACAGGGGCAGTTACAGATACGCAGTATTTT. Its protein product is CASSPTGAVTDTQYF. The chain employs TRBV6-1 and TRBJ2-3; 8 bases line up with TRBD1. The CDR3 has 15 amino acids. From germline, CDR1 is MNHNS and CDR2 SASEGT. V dropped 5 bases and J dropped 3; count of bases not matched to a gene: 7.

This clonotype was found a few times. The J gene is TRBJ2-7, the V gene TRBV2, with D tentatively TRBD2 (6 bases). Per the germline V gene, CDR1 is SNHLY and CDR2 is FYNNEI. V lost 8 bases and J 2 bases, leaving 13 bases between the germline ends. This CDR3 contains 13 residues. The CDR3 sequence is CASLSSVTYEQYF. The CDR3 DNA sequence: TGTGCCAGCCTGTCTAGCGTTACCTACGAGCAGTACTTC.

There are many counts of this clonotype. The J gene is TRBJ2-2, the V gene TRBV7-6; 8 bases line up with TRBD2. Germline CDR1 is SGHVS and CDR2 is FNYEAQ. The CDR3 length is 15 residues. The junction had 6 bases not matched to a gene; V was cut back by 3 bases and J by 6 bases. This CDR3 reads CASSLGLVPPGELFF. The DNA for the CDR3 is TGTGCCAGCAGCTTGGGACTAGTCCCCCCCGGGGAGCTGTTTTTT.

This clonotype appeared many times. This chain joins TRBV6-5 and TRBJ2-1, with 7 positions matching TRBD1. The trim removed 2 bases at V and 1 base at J, leaving 2 bases unmatched. Per the germline V gene, CDR1 is MNHEY and CDR2 is SVGAGI. The CDR3 runs to 15 residues. CDR3 region: CASSYGTASYNEQFF. DNA of the CDR3: TGTGCCAGCAGTTACGGGACAGCTTCCTACAATGAGCAGTTCTTC.